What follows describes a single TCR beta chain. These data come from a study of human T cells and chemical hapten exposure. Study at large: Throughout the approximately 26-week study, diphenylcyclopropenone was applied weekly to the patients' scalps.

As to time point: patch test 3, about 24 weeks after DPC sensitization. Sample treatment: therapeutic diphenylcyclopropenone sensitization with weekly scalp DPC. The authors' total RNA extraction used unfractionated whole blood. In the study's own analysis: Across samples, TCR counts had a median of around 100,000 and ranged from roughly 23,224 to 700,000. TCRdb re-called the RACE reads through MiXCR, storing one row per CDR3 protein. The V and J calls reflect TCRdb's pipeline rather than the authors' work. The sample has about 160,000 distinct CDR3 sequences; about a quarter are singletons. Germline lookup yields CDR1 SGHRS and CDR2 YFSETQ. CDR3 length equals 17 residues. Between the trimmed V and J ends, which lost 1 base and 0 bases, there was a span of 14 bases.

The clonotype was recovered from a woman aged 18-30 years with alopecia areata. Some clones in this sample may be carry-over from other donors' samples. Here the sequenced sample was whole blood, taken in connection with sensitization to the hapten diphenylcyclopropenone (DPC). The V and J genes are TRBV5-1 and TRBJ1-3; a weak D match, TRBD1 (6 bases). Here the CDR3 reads CASSLTPGQPSGNTIYF. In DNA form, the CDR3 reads TGCGCCAGCAGCTTGACTCCGGGACAACCCTCTGGAAACACCATATATTTT. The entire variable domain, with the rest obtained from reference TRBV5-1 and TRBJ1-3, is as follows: KAGVTQTPRYLIKTRGQQVTLSCSPISGHRSVSWYQQTPGQGLQFLFEYFSETQRNKGNFPGRFSGRQFSNSRSEMNVSTLELGDSALYLCASSLTPGQPSGNTIYFGEGSWLTVV.